This T cell receptor beta chain derives from a study of T cells after yellow fever vaccination. Notes on the study in general: Weaker overall was a secondary response that nonetheless peaked faster, on day 5 versus 15. Researchers noted that a small share of clonotypes showed up in both CD4 and CD8 compartments. Reappearance after the booster was seen for most primary-vaccination clones, at 95% to 98% CD4 and around 90% CD8.

The V gene lost 5 bases and the J gene lost 6 bases, with 17 bases spanning the gap. CDR1 is SGDLS, CDR2 YYNGEE, per germline. This CDR3 has 15 amino acids. A 5'RACE template-switching step, the method used to make TCR cDNA, added a universal primer site and UMIs. TCRdb reanalysed the 5' RACE reads using MiXCR and keeps one entry per CDR3 protein. The repertoire consists of some 600,000 distinct CDR3 sequences, with roughly a sixth occurring once and the leading ten covering 15% to 20%. With respect to this clonotype: Antigen specificity is unknown.

This receptor was obtained from a man aged 18 to 29 who received the YFV17D yellow fever vaccine. This material consisted of PBMCs, taken about 5 days after the first yellow fever vaccination. This sequence joins TRBV9 and TRBJ2-2; possibly TRBD1 or TRBD2 for D (5 bases each). CDR3 residues: CASSIPPGAAGELFF. The CDR3 DNA sequence: TGTGCCAGCAGTATCCCTCCCGGGGCGGCCGGGGAGCTGTTTTTT. Together with reference TRBV9 and TRBJ2-2, the CDR3 gives the full variable domain: DSGVTQTPKHLITATGQRVTLRCSPRSGDLSVYWYQQSLDQGLQFLIQYYNGEERAKGNILERFSAQQFPDLHSELNLSSLELGDSALYFCASSIPPGAAGELFFGEGSRLTVL.